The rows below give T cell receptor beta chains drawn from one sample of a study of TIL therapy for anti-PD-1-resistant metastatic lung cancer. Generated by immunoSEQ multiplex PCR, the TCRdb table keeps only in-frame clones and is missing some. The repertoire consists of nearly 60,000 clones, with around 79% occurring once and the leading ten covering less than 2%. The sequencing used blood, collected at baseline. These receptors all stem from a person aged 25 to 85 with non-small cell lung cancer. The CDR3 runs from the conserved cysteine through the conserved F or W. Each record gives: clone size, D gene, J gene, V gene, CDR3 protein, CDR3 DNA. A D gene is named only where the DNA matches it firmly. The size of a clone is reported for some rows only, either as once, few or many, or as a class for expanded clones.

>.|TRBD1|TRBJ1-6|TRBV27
CASKPGQANSPLHF
TGTGCCAGTAAACCGGGACAGGCAAATTCACCCCTCCACTTT
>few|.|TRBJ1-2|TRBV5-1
CASSIGVDYGYTF
TGCGCCAGCAGCATTGGGGTGGACTATGGCTACACCTTC
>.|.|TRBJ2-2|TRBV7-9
CASSPGVFRTGELFF
TGTGCCAGCAGCCCCGGGGTTTTTCGGACCGGGGAGCTGTTTTTT
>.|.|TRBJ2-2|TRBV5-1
CASRPSGGLNTGELFF
TGCGCCAGCAGGCCGTCGGGGGGCCTTAACACCGGGGAGCTGTTTTTT
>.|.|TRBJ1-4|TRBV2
CASSWSPGPGNEKLFF
TGTGCCAGCAGTTGGTCACCGGGACCAGGAAATGAAAAACTGTTTTTT
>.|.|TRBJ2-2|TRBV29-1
CSVTHTVTGELFF
TGCAGCGTTACCCATACGGTCACCGGGGAGCTGTTTTTT
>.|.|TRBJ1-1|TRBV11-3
CASSFQTSSNTEAFF
TGTGCCAGCAGCTTTCAAACCTCCTCGAACACTGAAGCTTTCTTT
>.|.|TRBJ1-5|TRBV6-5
CASSYQGGAFEPQHF
TGTGCCAGCAGTTATCAGGGAGGGGCGTTTGAGCCCCAGCATTTT
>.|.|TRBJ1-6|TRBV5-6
CASSRGTGAYNSPLHF
TGTGCCAGCAGCCGAGGTACGGGGGCCTATAATTCACCCCTCCACTTT
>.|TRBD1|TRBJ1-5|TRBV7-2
CASSPGGHSNQPQHF
TGTGCCAGCAGTCCAGGGGGCCATAGCAATCAGCCCCAGCATTTT
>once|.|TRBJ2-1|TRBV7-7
CASSLVGEQFF
TGTGCTAGCAGCTTAGTGGGTGAGCAGTTCTTC
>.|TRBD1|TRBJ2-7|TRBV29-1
CSVGTGVPYEQYF
TGCAGCGTTGGGACAGGGGTACCCTACGAGCAGTACTTC
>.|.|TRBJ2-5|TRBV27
CASKEWGQETQYF
TGTGCCAGTAAGGAGTGGGGGCAAGAGACCCAGTACTTC
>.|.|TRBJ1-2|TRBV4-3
CASSQDGGGGYGYTF
TGCGCCAGCAGCCAAGACGGCGGGGGCGGCTATGGCTACACCTTC
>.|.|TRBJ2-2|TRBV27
CASSLSSPPGELFF
TGTGCCAGCAGTTTAAGCAGCCCCCCCGGGGAGCTGTTTTTT
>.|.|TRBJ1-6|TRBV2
CASSEMQGDNSPLHF
TGTGCCAGCAGTGAAATGCAGGGAGATAATTCACCCCTCCACTTT
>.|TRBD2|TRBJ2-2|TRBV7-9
CASSLLERGNTGELFF
TGTGCCAGCAGCTTGCTGGAGCGGGGGAACACCGGGGAGCTGTTTTTT
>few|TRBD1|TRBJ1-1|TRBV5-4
CASRRTGANTEAFF
TGTGCCAGCAGAAGGACAGGGGCTAACACTGAAGCTTTCTTT
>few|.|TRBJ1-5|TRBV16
CASSQDVGVTGGQPQHF
TGTGCCAGCAGCCAAGATGTGGGGGTAACGGGAGGGCAGCCCCAGCATTTT
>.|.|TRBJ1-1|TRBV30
CAWISGTEAFF
TGTGCCTGGATATCTGGCACTGAAGCTTTCTTT
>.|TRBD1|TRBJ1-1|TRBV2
CASTFQGAAEAFF
TGTGCCAGCACCTTTCAGGGGGCTGCTGAAGCTTTCTTT
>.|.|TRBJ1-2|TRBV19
CASTLLGREGYTF
TGTGCCAGTACCCTCCTCGGGAGGGAGGGCTACACCTTC
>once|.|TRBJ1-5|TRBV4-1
CASSQDPTGLRPQHF
TGCGCCAGCAGCCAAGACCCGACGGGCTTGCGGCCCCAGCATTTT
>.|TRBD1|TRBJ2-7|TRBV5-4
CASSSGTGLPEQYF
TGTGCCAGCAGCTCCGGGACAGGCTTACCCGAGCAGTACTTC
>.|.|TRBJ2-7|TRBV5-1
CASSRNAALEQYF
TGCGCCAGCAGCCGTAATGCTGCCTTGGAGCAGTACTTC
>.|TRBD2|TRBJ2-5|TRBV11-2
CASSLRASGSRETQYF
TGTGCCAGCAGCTTAAGGGCTAGCGGGAGCCGAGAGACCCAGTACTTC
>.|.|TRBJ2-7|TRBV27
CASSLGGLGEQYF
TGTGCCAGCAGTTTAGGGGGATTGGGGGAGCAGTACTTC
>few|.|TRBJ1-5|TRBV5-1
CASSLDGLNQPQHF
TGCGCCAGCAGCTTGGACGGGCTTAATCAGCCCCAGCATTTT
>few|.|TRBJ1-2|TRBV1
CTSSLAKRGQGPYGYTF
TGCACCAGCAGCCTCGCCAAAAGGGGGCAGGGCCCATATGGCTACACCTTC
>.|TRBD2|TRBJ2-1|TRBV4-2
CASSQDLAAYNEQFF
TGTGCCAGCAGCCAAGATCTAGCGGCTTACAATGAGCAGTTCTTC
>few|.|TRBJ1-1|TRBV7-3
CASSLLGGAGGTEAFF
TGTGCCAGCAGCTTACTCGGGGGGGCCGGAGGCACTGAAGCTTTCTTT
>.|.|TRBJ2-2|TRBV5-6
CASSLRQNTGELFF
TGTGCCAGCAGCTTGCGGCAGAACACCGGGGAGCTGTTTTTT
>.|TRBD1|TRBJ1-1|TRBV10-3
CAISESDRKNTEAFF
TGTGCCATCAGTGAGTCGGACAGGAAGAACACTGAAGCTTTCTTT
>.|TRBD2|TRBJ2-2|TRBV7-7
CASSRMTSTSGRAGELFF
TGTGCTAGCAGCCGAATGACGTCAACCAGCGGGAGGGCCGGGGAGCTGTTTTTT
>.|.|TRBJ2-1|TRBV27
CASSFRPLSFGEQFF
TGTGCCAGCAGTTTCAGACCCCTTTCTTTTGGAGAGCAGTTCTTC
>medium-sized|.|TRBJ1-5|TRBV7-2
CASSSDGQPQHF
TGTGCCAGCAGCTCGGACGGCCAGCCCCAGCATTTT
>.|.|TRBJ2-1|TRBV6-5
CASSSLQDNEQFF
TGTGCCAGCAGTTCACTCCAGGACAATGAGCAGTTCTTC
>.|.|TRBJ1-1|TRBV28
CASSLKGTEAFF
TGTGCCAGCAGTTTAAAGGGAACTGAAGCTTTCTTT
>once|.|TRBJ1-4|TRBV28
CASSFTRKLFF
TGTGCCAGCAGTTTCACCAGGAAACTGTTTTTT
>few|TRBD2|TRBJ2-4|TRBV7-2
CASSLTAGGQLAKNIQYF
TGTGCCAGCAGCCTGACAGCGGGGGGGCAATTAGCCAAAAACATTCAGTACTTC
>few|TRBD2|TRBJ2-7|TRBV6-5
CASSYEGLAGHEQYF
TGTGCCAGCAGTTACGAGGGACTAGCGGGACACGAGCAGTACTTC
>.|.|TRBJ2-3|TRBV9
CASSVGDSGGADTQYF
TGTGCCAGCAGCGTAGGGGATTCCGGTGGGGCAGATACGCAGTATTTT
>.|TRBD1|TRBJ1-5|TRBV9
CASSPGTGDQPQHF
TGTGCCAGCAGCCCCGGGACAGGGGATCAGCCCCAGCATTTT